This T cell receptor beta chain derives from a study of cytomegalovirus exposure and HLA in healthy donors. General study findings and limits: Researchers had no immune exposure information except CMV serostatus available. Most observed TCR sequences were rare, whereas some public TCRs were detected in many donors. Altogether, 150 to 200 TCR beta chains were recorded as cytomegalovirus-associated.

With regard to this clone: As yet, its antigen is unknown.

A multiplex PCR was run with 60 Vbeta primers and 13 Jbeta primers. The table came from immunoSEQ multiplex PCR; TCRdb's copy has only in-frame clones and leaves some out. The sample contains fewer than 200,000 clones, roughly 87% of which appear only once. The CDR3 is made up of 12 amino acids. In germline, CDR1 is SGHTA, CDR2 FQGTGA. V was pared by 3 bases and J by 6 bases, with 7 bases between. The specimen sequenced was PBMCs. This chain uses TRBV7-3 with TRBJ2-3, with a weak D call TRBD1 (5 bases). This clonotype was sampled from a girl under two years old in good health and CMV-seronegative. The CDR3 nucleotides are TGTGCCAGCAGCTTCCCAGGGGATACGCAGTATTTT. Translating it yields CASSFPGDTQYF. Variable domain in full (rest from reference TRBV7-3 and TRBJ2-3): GAGVSQTPSNKVTEKGKYVELRCDPISGHTALYWYRQSLGQGPEFLIYFQGTGAADDSGLPNDRFFAVRPEGSVSTLKIQRTERGDSAVYLCASSFPGDTQYFGPGTRLTVL.